This T cell receptor beta chain stems from a study of technical replicates of blood from several donors. CDR1 is SNHLY, CDR2 FYNNEI, per germline. The CDR3 runs 14 residues. V was clipped by 4 bases and J by 6 bases; unmatched bases: 5. Sequencing used immunoSEQ multiplex PCR; TCRdb keeps in-frame clones, though not all of them. The sample shows over 60,000 clones, around nine tenths of them seen only once. The sequencing input was PBMCs. The J gene is TRBJ2-2, the V gene TRBV2; 7 nucleotides agree with TRBD2. This sequence was found in a human donor in good health. Some clones in this sample may be carry-over from other donors' samples. The DNA of the CDR3 is TGTGCCAGCAGTGCCAATGGACTAGCCGGGGAGCTGTTTTTT. It translates to CASSANGLAGELFF.